Listed below are T cell receptor beta chains from one sample, sequenced in a study of beta chain features in type 1 diabetes. The repertoire was sequenced with immunoSEQ multiplex PCR; TCRdb's copy has only in-frame clones and lacks some. The sample holds 680,000 or so clones, about a sixth seen once. Sequencing was performed on naive CD4+ T cells from blood. All receptors derive from a man aged 18 to 30 in good health. Each CDR3 is given without its conserved first and last residue.

cdr3_length v_call cdr3_aa
14 TRBV13 ASSPSDRAAHYEQY
12 TRBV9 ASSRQGTSYEQY
13 TRBV6-1 ASSVGRPSTDTQY
15 TRBV19 ASSIGQLRGRGNEQF
13 TRBV9 ASSPQMSGANVLT
12 TRBV30 AWSGDRGPSGYT
13 TRBV7-8 ASSPALPDSDTQY
11 TRBV27 ASRGQGAYEQY
10 TRBV10-3 AISGLGGEQF
12 TRBV18 ASSPGVVNTEAF
11 TRBV5-4 ASSLGAEYEQY
14 TRBV10-3 AIRSGGTGGTDTQY
11 TRBV18 ASLRTGEETQY
14 TRBV4-1 ASSLLETSGSETQY
12 TRBV7-3 ASSSGTSPDTQY
14 TRBV9 ASSLTPGQPNTEAF
14 TRBV2 ASSEMVWGPQGTQY
11 TRBV6-5 ASRKRERETQY
12 TRBV25-1 ASSDDRGGYGYT
12 TRBV7-9 ASSLAGRDQPQH
9 TRBV29-1 SAEDSYEQY
12 TRBV6-6 ASSVDILSYEQY
13 TRBV10-3 ATETTQGAAQPQH
14 TRBV28 ASSSTRSSNTGELF
12 TRBV28 ASNLGLAPNEQF
13 TRBV11-2 ASGERQGNTGELF
13 TRBV6-6 ASSYSFGEGYEQY
18 TRBV27 ASRGTGWRGAGVLSYEQY
11 TRBV19 ASTEGRYTEAF
16 TRBV4-1 ASSQDPRGAGGGYEQY
15 TRBV5-6 ASSPTGTGLGTDTQY
13 TRBV5-1 ASSLLAGSYNEQF
14 TRBV9 ASSAGQGIFTETQY
12 TRBV5-1 ASSLAIGAGELF
13 TRBV5-4 ASSLTPDSNQPQH
11 TRBV11-3 ASSPNLQETQY
12 TRBV5-1 ASSSGQVYNEQF
14 TRBV9 ASSVPPTPGGNTIY
11 TRBV9 ASSVGRLRGYT
9 TRBV2 ASSGPLEQY
10 TRBV25-1 ASSETGGASF
12 TRBV7-8 ASSLGDLSYGYT
15 TRBV9 ASSVALRGGGTDTQY
12 TRBV2 ASSDTSRGHEQY
11 TRBV5-1 ASSFRRDTEAF
12 TRBV7-3 ASSQQGIVSGYT
15 TRBV10-3 AISESPRTGQRNEQF
18 TRBV4-1 ASSQEALAGAMGNTGELF
15 TRBV2 ASTLRLAGAVQETQY